The clone carrying this TCR beta chain was picked up many times. Thyroid ultrasound, orbital computed tomography, clinical symptoms, and serum thyroxine and TRAb underpinned diagnoses. This sample was included in a study of T cells in Graves' hyperthyroidism and ophthalmopathy. TCR beta CDR3 regions were amplified from RNA transcripts. With the HTBI primer set, the TCR CDR3 went through a first round of RT-PCR. TCRdb itself ran the multiplex PCR reads through MiXCR, one entry per CDR3 protein. The table includes approximately 690,000 distinct CDR3 sequences, roughly 15% detected once. Germline V gene lookup returns CDR1 DFQATT and CDR2 SNEGSKA (reference sequence). The CDR3 runs to 14 residues. The V end was cut by 2 bases, the J end by 5 bases, with 12 bases between.

The sample was blood. The receptor was isolated from a woman between 50 and 59 years old with Graves' ophthalmopathy. This chain connects TRBV20-1 to TRBJ2-2; D is unclear. CDR3 residues: CSARSGSSTGELFF. The CDR3 DNA sequence: TGCAGTGCTAGAAGTGGATCGAGTACCGGGGAGCTGTTTTTT.